This T cell receptor beta chain comes out of a study of tissue T cells after allogeneic stem cell transplantation. As for the study in general: Of the grafts for graft-versus-host disease patients, several were unmodified and three CD34-selected.

V gave up 5 bases and J gave up 1 base, with 14 bases separating them. The CDR3 runs to 15 residues. Per germline, CDR1 MNHEY and CDR2 SVGAGI. Sequencing of TCRbeta CDR3 at survey depth gave sequences and template counts. This table comes from immunoSEQ multiplex PCR, and its TCRdb copy is limited to in-frame clones, with some not included. The top ten hold roughly 15% of the sample, which has more than 2,500 clones, around 72% seen once. This research-autopsy study prospectively enrolled adult allogeneic hematopoietic cell transplant recipients with steroid-refractory graft-versus-host disease. The source is a male patient aged 60 or over with steroid-refractory graft-versus-host disease after an allogeneic stem cell transplant. Some T cells could come from the graft donor. The chain uses TRBV6-5 and TRBJ2-5; a possible D gene is TRBD1 (6 bases). Specimen: colon tissue, collected at autopsy. The CDR3 is CASSTRGRGQETQYF. Here the CDR3 DNA reads TGTGCCAGCAGTACCCGGGGCAGGGGCCAAGAGACCCAGTACTTC.